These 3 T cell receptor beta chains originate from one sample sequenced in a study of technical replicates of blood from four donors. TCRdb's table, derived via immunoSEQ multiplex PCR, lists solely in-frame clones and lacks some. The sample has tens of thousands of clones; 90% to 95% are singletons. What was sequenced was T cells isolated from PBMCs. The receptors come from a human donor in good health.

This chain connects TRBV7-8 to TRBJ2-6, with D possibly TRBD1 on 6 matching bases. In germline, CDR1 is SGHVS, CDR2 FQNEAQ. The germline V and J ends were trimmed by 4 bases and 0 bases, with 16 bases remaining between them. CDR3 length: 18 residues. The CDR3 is CASSSTQGSSSGANVLTF. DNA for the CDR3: TGTGCCAGCAGCTCAACCCAGGGGTCTTCCTCTGGGGCCAACGTCCTGACTTTC.

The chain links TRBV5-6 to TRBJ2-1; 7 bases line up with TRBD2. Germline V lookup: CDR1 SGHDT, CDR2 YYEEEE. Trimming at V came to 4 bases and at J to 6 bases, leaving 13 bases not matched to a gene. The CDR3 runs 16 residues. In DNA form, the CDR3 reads TGTGCCAGCAGCCCAGGAGGGACTACAAGGACCAATGAGCAGTTCTTC. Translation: CASSPGGTTRTNEQFF.

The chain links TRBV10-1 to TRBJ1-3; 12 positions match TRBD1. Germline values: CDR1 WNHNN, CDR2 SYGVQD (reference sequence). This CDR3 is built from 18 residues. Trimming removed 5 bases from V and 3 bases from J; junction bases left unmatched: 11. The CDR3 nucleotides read TGCGCCAGCAGTAGGGGACAGGGGGCCGTCCGGCATGGAAACACCATATATTTT. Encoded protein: CASSRGQGAVRHGNTIYF.